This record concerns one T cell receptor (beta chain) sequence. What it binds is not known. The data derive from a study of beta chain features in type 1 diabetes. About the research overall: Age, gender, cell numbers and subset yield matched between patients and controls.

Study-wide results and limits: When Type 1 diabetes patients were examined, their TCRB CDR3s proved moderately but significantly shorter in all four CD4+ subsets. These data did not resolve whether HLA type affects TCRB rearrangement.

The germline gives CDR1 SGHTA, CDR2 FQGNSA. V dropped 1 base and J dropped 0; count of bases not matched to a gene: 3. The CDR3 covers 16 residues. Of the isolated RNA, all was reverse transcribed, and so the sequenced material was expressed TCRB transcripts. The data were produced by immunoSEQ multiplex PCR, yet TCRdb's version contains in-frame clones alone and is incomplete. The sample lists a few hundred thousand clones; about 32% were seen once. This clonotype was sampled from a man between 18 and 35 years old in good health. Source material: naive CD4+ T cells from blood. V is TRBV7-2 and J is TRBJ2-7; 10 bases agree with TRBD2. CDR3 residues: CASSLGTSGSSYEQYF. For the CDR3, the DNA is TGTGCCAGCAGCTTAGGGACTAGCGGAAGCTCCTACGAGCAGTACTTC.